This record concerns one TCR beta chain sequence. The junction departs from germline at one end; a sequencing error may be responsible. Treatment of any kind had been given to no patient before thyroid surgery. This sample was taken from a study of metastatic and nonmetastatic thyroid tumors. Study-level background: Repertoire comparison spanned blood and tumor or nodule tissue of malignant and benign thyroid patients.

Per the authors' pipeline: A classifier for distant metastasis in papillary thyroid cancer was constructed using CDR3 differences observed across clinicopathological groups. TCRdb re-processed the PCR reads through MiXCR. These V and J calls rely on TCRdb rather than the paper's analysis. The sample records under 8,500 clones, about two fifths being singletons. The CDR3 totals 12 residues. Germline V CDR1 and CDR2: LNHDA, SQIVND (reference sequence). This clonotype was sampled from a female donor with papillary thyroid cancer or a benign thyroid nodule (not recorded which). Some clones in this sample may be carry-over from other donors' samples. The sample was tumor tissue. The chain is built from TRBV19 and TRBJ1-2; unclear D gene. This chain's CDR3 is CTSSISVYGYTF. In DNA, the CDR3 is TGTACCAGTAGTATTTCCGTCTATGGCTACACCTTC.